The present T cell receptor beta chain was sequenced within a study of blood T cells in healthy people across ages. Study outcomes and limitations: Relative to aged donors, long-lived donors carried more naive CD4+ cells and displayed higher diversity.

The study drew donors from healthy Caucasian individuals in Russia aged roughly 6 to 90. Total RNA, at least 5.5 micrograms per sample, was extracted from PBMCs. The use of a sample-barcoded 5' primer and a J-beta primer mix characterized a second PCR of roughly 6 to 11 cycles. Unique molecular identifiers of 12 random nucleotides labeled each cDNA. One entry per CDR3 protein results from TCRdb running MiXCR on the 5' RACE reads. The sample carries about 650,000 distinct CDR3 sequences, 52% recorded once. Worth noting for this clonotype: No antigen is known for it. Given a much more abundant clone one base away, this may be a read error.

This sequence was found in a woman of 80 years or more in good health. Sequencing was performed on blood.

The CDR3 loop reads CASSQDGELNEQFF. CDR3 DNA: TGTGCCAGCAGCCAAGACGGCGAGCTCAATGAGCAGTTCTTC. This sequence joins TRBV14 and TRBJ2-1; D remains ambiguous. Trimming pared 0 bases from V and 6 bases from J, leaving 9 bases between. The CDR3 contains 14 residues. Germline assignment: CDR1 SGHDN and CDR2 FVKESK.